This T cell receptor gamma chain was sequenced in a study of γδ T cells in repeated Plasmodium falciparum infection. In the study overall: Malaria-naive adults were infected with P. falciparum NF54 four times over around 600 days. Timepoints: baseline, immediately before selected infections, and 21 days after every infection. General study findings and limits: Vdelta2-negative gammadelta repertoires, largely Vdelta1+, seemingly showed infection-driven waves of new clonal selection.

In germline, CDR1 is GITISATS, CDR2 ISYDGTV (reference sequence). CDR3 size: 13 residues. Bulk repertoires came from Vgamma9/Vdelta2+ or Vdelta2-negative gammadelta T cells flow-sorted from PBMC. This clone occurred a few times. Its matching antigen is unknown. A read error likely explains why the TCRdb protein, taken from a much larger clone, differs from this DNA's translation at residue 11; the protein shown is translated from the DNA. TRG and TRD sequences were obtained from every sorted gammadelta sample. TCRdb reanalyzed the multiplex PCR reads using CATT. The table has 13,000 to 15,000 gamma-chain clones, more than 1.5% seen once.

This TCR was sampled from a pool of human donors (malaria-infected and uninfected, not separated). Sequencing was done on a sample of gamma-delta T cells from blood. V gene TRGV9 was called; the J gene was not. This CDR3 reads CALWGPYYYKRLF. The CDR3 DNA is TGTGCCTTGTGGGGACCCTATTATTATAAGAGACTCTTT.